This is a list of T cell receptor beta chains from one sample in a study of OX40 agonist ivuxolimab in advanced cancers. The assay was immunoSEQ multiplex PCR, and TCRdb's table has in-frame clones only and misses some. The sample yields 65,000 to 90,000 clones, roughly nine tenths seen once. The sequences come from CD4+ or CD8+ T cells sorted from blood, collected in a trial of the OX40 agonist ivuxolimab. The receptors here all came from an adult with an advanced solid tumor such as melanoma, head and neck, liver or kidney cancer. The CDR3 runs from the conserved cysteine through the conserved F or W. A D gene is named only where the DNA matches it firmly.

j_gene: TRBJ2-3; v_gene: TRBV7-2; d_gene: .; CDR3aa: CASSLVIDTQYF; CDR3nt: TGTGCCAGCAGCTTAGTCATAGATACGCAGTATTTT
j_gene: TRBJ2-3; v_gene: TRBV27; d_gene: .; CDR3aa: CASRESRTSYDTQYF; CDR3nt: TGTGCCAGCCGAGAGTCCCGGACATCCTACGATACGCAGTATTTT
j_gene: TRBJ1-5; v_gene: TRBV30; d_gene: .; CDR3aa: CAWTPGPGQPQHF; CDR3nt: TGTGCCTGGACTCCGGGTCCAGGCCAGCCCCAGCATTTT
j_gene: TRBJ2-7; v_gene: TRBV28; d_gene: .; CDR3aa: CASSTGTFSYEQYF; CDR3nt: TGTGCCAGCAGTACCGGGACATTTAGTTACGAGCAGTACTTC
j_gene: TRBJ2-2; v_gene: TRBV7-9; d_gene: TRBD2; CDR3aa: CASSFKAKLAGENTGELFF; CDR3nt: TGTGCCAGCAGCTTTAAAGCAAAACTAGCGGGAGAGAACACCGGGGAGCTGTTTTTT
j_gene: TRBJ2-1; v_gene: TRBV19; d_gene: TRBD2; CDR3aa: CASSRAGFNNEQFF; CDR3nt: TGTGCCAGTAGTCGAGCGGGATTCAACAATGAGCAGTTCTTC
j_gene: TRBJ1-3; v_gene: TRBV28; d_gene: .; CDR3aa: CASSGSRNTIYF; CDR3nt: TGTGCCAGCAGTGGGAGCAGAAACACCATATATTTT
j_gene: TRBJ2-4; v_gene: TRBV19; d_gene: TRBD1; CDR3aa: CASSLGQGKNIQYF; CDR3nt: TGTGCCAGTAGCCTTGGACAGGGGAAAAACATTCAGTACTTC
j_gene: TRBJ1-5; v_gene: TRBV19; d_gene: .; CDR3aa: CASKTDRLRSQPQHF; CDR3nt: TGTGCCAGTAAAACAGACCGCCTGCGGAGTCAGCCCCAGCATTTT
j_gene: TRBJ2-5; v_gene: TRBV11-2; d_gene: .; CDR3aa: CASSLFGARETQYF; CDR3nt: TGTGCCAGCAGCTTATTCGGGGCGAGAGAGACCCAGTACTTC
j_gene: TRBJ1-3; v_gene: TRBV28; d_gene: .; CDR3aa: CASSLGQSSGNTIYF; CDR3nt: TGTGCCAGCAGTTTAGGCCAGAGCTCTGGAAACACCATATATTTT
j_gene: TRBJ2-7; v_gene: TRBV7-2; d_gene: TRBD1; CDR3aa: CASSLGGVGTGPYEQYF; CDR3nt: TGTGCCAGCAGCTTAGGGGGTGTGGGGACAGGGCCCTACGAGCAGTACTTC
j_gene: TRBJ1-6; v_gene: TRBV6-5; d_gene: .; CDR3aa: CASRQGNSPLHF; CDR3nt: TGTGCCAGCCGCCAGGGGAATTCACCCCTCCACTTT
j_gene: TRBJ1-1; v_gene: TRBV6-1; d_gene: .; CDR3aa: CASSEWDNTEAFF; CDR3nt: TGTGCCAGCAGTGAATGGGATAACACTGAAGCTTTCTTT